The rows below give T cell receptor beta chains drawn from one sample of a study of cytomegalovirus exposure and HLA in healthy donors. Measured with immunoSEQ multiplex PCR; TCRdb has only the in-frame clones, and not every one. The sample consists of approximately 160,000 clones, 81% of them appearing once. The sequenced material came from PBMCs. The origin of the receptors is a man in his fifties or sixties in good health and CMV-seropositive. CDR3s include the opening cysteine and the closing phenylalanine or tryptophan. The D gene is left open where the match is weak. Rows may omit the clone size; those that give it use once, few, many or a size class.

DNA: TGTGCCAGCAGCGCACAACTACAGGGGAACACTGAAGCTTTCTTT; CDR3: CASSAQLQGNTEAFF; D: -; J: TRBJ1-1; size: once; V: TRBV9
DNA: TGTGCCAGCAGCCAACGTCTACCCTACGAGCAGTACTTC; CDR3: CASSQRLPYEQYF; D: -; J: TRBJ2-7; size: -; V: TRBV11-2
DNA: TGTGCCAGCAGCAAGCGGGAGGAGGGGTACGAGCAGTACTTC; CDR3: CASSKREEGYEQYF; D: TRBD2; J: TRBJ2-7; size: -; V: TRBV6-5
DNA: TGTGCCAGCAGTCAGACAGGCGCAACTAATGAAAAACTGTTTTTT; CDR3: CASSQTGATNEKLFF; D: -; J: TRBJ1-4; size: -; V: TRBV6-5
DNA: TGTGCCAGCTCCCTTGGCGGGGGCGACCTTGGAACCCAGTACTTC; CDR3: CASSLGGGDLGTQYF; D: -; J: TRBJ2-5; size: -; V: TRBV6-1
DNA: TGTGCCAGCAGTTTCGGGACAGGGGGAACGGATACGCAGTATTTT; CDR3: CASSFGTGGTDTQYF; D: TRBD1; J: TRBJ2-3; size: -; V: TRBV27
DNA: TGCGCCAGCCAGCGACTAGCGGGCGTCACAGATACGCAGTATTTT; CDR3: CASQRLAGVTDTQYF; D: TRBD2; J: TRBJ2-3; size: few; V: TRBV5-1
DNA: TGTGCCAGCAGGCTAGCGGGGGGCACAGATACGCAGTATTTT; CDR3: CASRLAGGTDTQYF; D: TRBD2; J: TRBJ2-3; size: -; V: TRBV6-5
DNA: TGTGCCAGCAGCCCCCCAAGACAGGGGACGGGCTACACCTTC; CDR3: CASSPPRQGTGYTF; D: TRBD1; J: TRBJ1-2; size: -; V: TRBV7-2
DNA: TGTGCCAGCAGTAGGACATTAAGCTCCTACGAGCAGTACTTC; CDR3: CASSRTLSSYEQYF; D: -; J: TRBJ2-7; size: -; V: TRBV6-5
DNA: TGTGCCAGCTCACCAGGACAGGTGTTGACAGATACGCAGTATTTT; CDR3: CASSPGQVLTDTQYF; D: TRBD1; J: TRBJ2-3; size: once; V: TRBV18
DNA: TGTGCCAGCAGCTTCACAGGGGTTGCTAATGAAAAACTGTTTTTT; CDR3: CASSFTGVANEKLFF; D: TRBD1; J: TRBJ1-4; size: -; V: TRBV5-4
DNA: TGTGCCAGCAGCTTAAGGCAGGGTGGCCTTGAAGCTTTCTTT; CDR3: CASSLRQGGLEAFF; D: -; J: TRBJ1-1; size: few; V: TRBV7-8
DNA: TGTGCCAGCAGTTATGGGACTAGCGGGGAAAATGAGCAGTTCTTC; CDR3: CASSYGTSGENEQFF; D: TRBD2; J: TRBJ2-1; size: -; V: TRBV27
DNA: TGTGCCAGCAGTGAAAGAAGACGGACAGGGGGCGACTATGGCTACACCTTC; CDR3: CASSERRRTGGDYGYTF; D: TRBD1; J: TRBJ1-2; size: -; V: TRBV6-1
DNA: TGTGCCTGGAGCCCCGGGACAGGGCTTAGGGATGAGCAGTTCTTC; CDR3: CAWSPGTGLRDEQFF; D: TRBD1; J: TRBJ2-1; size: -; V: TRBV30
DNA: TGTGCCAGCAGTCCCCTTACAGGGGGACTCACGGGAAACATTCAGTACTTC; CDR3: CASSPLTGGLTGNIQYF; D: TRBD1; J: TRBJ2-4; size: once; V: TRBV28
DNA: TGTGCCAGTAGTATCGTCAGGGGTGCAGACTATGGCTACACCTTC; CDR3: CASSIVRGADYGYTF; D: -; J: TRBJ1-2; size: -; V: TRBV19
DNA: TGTGCCAGCAGCGTAGGGTCAGGGAAGGGAGAGACCCAGTACTTC; CDR3: CASSVGSGKGETQYF; D: -; J: TRBJ2-5; size: -; V: TRBV9
DNA: TGTGCCAGCTCTCCCGGACAGGCTCGGAACACTGAAGCTTTCTTT; CDR3: CASSPGQARNTEAFF; D: TRBD1; J: TRBJ1-1; size: -; V: TRBV18
DNA: TGTGCCAGCAGCTTACGCCGACAGGGGGCGCGGGAGACCCAGTACTTC; CDR3: CASSLRRQGARETQYF; D: TRBD1; J: TRBJ2-5; size: -; V: TRBV7-2
DNA: TGTGCCAGCAGTGAATTCTCGGCCCAGGTCTATGGCTACACCTTC; CDR3: CASSEFSAQVYGYTF; D: -; J: TRBJ1-2; size: few; V: TRBV2
DNA: TGTGCCAGCAGTGATAAGCGACTGACGAACACTGAAGCTTTCTTT; CDR3: CASSDKRLTNTEAFF; D: -; J: TRBJ1-1; size: -; V: TRBV2
DNA: TGTGCCAGCAGCCACGGAGGGGCTAGCGGGAGGGGCTACAATGAGCAGTTCTTC; CDR3: CASSHGGASGRGYNEQFF; D: TRBD2; J: TRBJ2-1; size: -; V: TRBV9
DNA: TGTGCCACCAGCGCCCGTAGGGGCCAGCCCCGTACTAACTATGGCTACACCTTC; CDR3: CATSARRGQPRTNYGYTF; D: -; J: TRBJ1-2; size: few; V: TRBV15
DNA: TGTGCCTGGAGTGTAAGGGCTAGCGGAGAGACCCAGTACTTC; CDR3: CAWSVRASGETQYF; D: TRBD2; J: TRBJ2-5; size: -; V: TRBV30
DNA: TGTGCCAGCAGAATAACCCTCTCCCCCGGGTCCAAAAACATTCAGTACTTC; CDR3: CASRITLSPGSKNIQYF; D: -; J: TRBJ2-4; size: -; V: TRBV28
DNA: TGTGCCAGCAGCCAGGGGGGGACCCAAGAGACCCAGTACTTC; CDR3: CASSQGGTQETQYF; D: TRBD2; J: TRBJ2-5; size: -; V: TRBV14
DNA: TGTGCCAGCAGTGACCTGGGGGCGGGCACCGGGGAGCTGTTTTTT; CDR3: CASSDLGAGTGELFF; D: -; J: TRBJ2-2; size: -; V: TRBV2
DNA: TGCAGTGCTAGAGTATATGGCTACACCTTC; CDR3: CSARVYGYTF; D: -; J: TRBJ1-2; size: -; V: TRBV20-1
DNA: TGTGCCAGCAGTGTCTCCGGGACAGGGGGCTACGAGCAGTACTTC; CDR3: CASSVSGTGGYEQYF; D: TRBD1; J: TRBJ2-7; size: -; V: TRBV25-1
DNA: TGTGCCAGCAGTTCGGCCGGGACAGGGGGATGGAATGAGCAGTTCTTC; CDR3: CASSSAGTGGWNEQFF; D: TRBD1; J: TRBJ2-1; size: -; V: TRBV28
DNA: TGTGCCAGTAGTGGAGGGAGCTCCTACAATGAGCAGTTCTTC; CDR3: CASSGGSSYNEQFF; D: -; J: TRBJ2-1; size: -; V: TRBV19
DNA: TGCGCCAGCAGCCGATCTCGGACAGCCTCCTACGAGCAGTACTTC; CDR3: CASSRSRTASYEQYF; D: -; J: TRBJ2-7; size: -; V: TRBV4-3
DNA: TGTGCCAGCTCACCGCCCCTGACCGACAGGGATCATCGCGAGCAGTACTTC; CDR3: CASSPPLTDRDHREQYF; D: TRBD1; J: TRBJ2-7; size: -; V: TRBV18
DNA: TGTGCCAGCAGCACGGAGGGGGGGCCTGGAAATGAGCAGTTCTTC; CDR3: CASSTEGGPGNEQFF; D: -; J: TRBJ2-1; size: -; V: TRBV4-2
DNA: TGTGCCAGTAGTATCAGGGTAGGTACTGAAGCTTTCTTT; CDR3: CASSIRVGTEAFF; D: -; J: TRBJ1-1; size: -; V: TRBV19
DNA: TGTGCCAGCAGCTTAGGGCGAGGGCAGCCCCAGCATTTT; CDR3: CASSLGRGQPQHF; D: -; J: TRBJ1-5; size: -; V: TRBV7-3
DNA: TGTGCCAGCAGTGACGCGAGCGGGGGGAAGAATGAGCAGTTCTTC; CDR3: CASSDASGGKNEQFF; D: TRBD2; J: TRBJ2-1; size: -; V: TRBV2
DNA: TGTGCCAGCAGTCCGGGACTAGTGGGCGAGCAGTACTTC; CDR3: CASSPGLVGEQYF; D: TRBD2; J: TRBJ2-7; size: -; V: TRBV6-5
DNA: TGTGCCAGCAGCTCAAAAAACACCGGGGAGCTGTTTTTT; CDR3: CASSSKNTGELFF; D: -; J: TRBJ2-2; size: -; V: TRBV5-5
DNA: TGTGCCAGCAGCCAAGACAGAAGACAGAACACTGAAGCTTTCTTT; CDR3: CASSQDRRQNTEAFF; D: -; J: TRBJ1-1; size: few; V: TRBV4-2
DNA: TGTGCCAGCAGCTTGGTTCAGGGGGCTGAGGAGCAGTACTTC; CDR3: CASSLVQGAEEQYF; D: TRBD1; J: TRBJ2-7; size: -; V: TRBV5-8
DNA: TGTGCCAGCAGTGAAGTTCGTAGGGGAAACACTGAAGCTTTCTTT; CDR3: CASSEVRRGNTEAFF; D: -; J: TRBJ1-1; size: -; V: TRBV6-1
DNA: TGTGCCAGCAGCGGAGGGACCCCTTGGGCAGATACGCAGTATTTT; CDR3: CASSGGTPWADTQYF; D: -; J: TRBJ2-3; size: -; V: TRBV11-2
DNA: TGCGCCAGCAGCTTCACGGGAAATGAAAAACTGTTTTTT; CDR3: CASSFTGNEKLFF; D: -; J: TRBJ1-4; size: -; V: TRBV5-1
DNA: TGTGCCAGCAGCTGGACTAGCGACGCAGATACGCAGTATTTT; CDR3: CASSWTSDADTQYF; D: TRBD2; J: TRBJ2-3; size: -; V: TRBV5-4
DNA: TGTGCCAGCAGCTTGGCCGCAGGGGGCCGGAATCAGCCCCAGCATTTT; CDR3: CASSLAAGGRNQPQHF; D: TRBD1; J: TRBJ1-5; size: -; V: TRBV5-6
DNA: TGTGCCAGCAGTGCCGGGACTGGAAGGGAGTTCTTC; CDR3: CASSAGTGREFF; D: -; J: TRBJ2-1; size: -; V: TRBV2